A single sample is the source of the 27 T cell receptor beta chains below, sequenced in a study of blood T cell repertoires in COVID-19. Sequenced by immunoSEQ multiplex PCR; TCRdb stores in-frame clones only, minus some. The repertoire holds some 110,000 clones, with approximately 87% as singletons. The sample was peripheral blood. Receptors were obtained from a man aged 25-45 years with acute or convalescent COVID-19.

This clone was observed a few times. This rearrangement joins TRBV6-2 or TRBV6-3 to TRBJ2-7; TRBD1 matches 8 bases. Germline loops: CDR1 MNHEY, CDR2 SVGEGT. The CDR3 spans 16 residues. V lost 2 bases to trimming and J lost 1 base; unmatched junction nucleotides: 7. The CDR3 protein is CASSYVPTGVSYEQYF. CDR3 nucleotides: TGTGCCAGCAGTTACGTCCCGACAGGGGTTTCCTACGAGCAGTACTTC.

The gene calls are TRBV19 and TRBJ2-3; 8 nucleotides line up with TRBD2. Trimming cost V 3 bases and J 0 bases; bases outside gene matches: 2. Germline V gene lookup returns CDR1 LNHDA and CDR2 SQIVND (reference sequence). This CDR3 region has 15 residues. CDR3 nucleotide sequence: TGTGCCAGTAGTATGGAGCGGGGGAGCACAGATACGCAGTATTTT. Its translation is CASSMERGSTDTQYF.

The genes are TRBV21-1 and TRBJ1-3. TRBV21-1 counts as a pseudogene. The CDR3 is made up of 11 amino acids. CDR3 sequence: CATGAGNTIYF. In nucleotides, the CDR3 is TGTGCCACGGGAGCTGGAAACACCATATATTTT.

This clone has just a few counts. The chain has TRBV5-1 and TRBJ1-2, with TRBD1 identical over 8 bases. V trimming: 4 bases; J trimming: 4 bases; junction bases outside the gene matches: 3. The germline V gene has CDR1 SGHRS and CDR2 YFSETQ. The CDR3 is made up of 13 amino acids. This CDR3 is CASSEGTGYGYTF. CDR3 DNA: TGCGCCAGCAGCGAGGGGACAGGCTATGGCTACACCTTC.

This chain uses TRBV5-1 with TRBJ2-3; TRBD2 is a possible D gene (6 bases). Germline CDR1 SGHRS, CDR2 YFSETQ. The CDR3 extends over 14 amino acids. Trimming shortened V by 0 bases and J by 4 bases, and 9 bases separated the two germline ends. The CDR3 loop is CASSLETSPDTQYF. In DNA form, the CDR3 reads TGCGCCAGCAGCTTGGAAACTAGCCCAGATACGCAGTATTTT.

The chain recombines TRBV27 with TRBJ2-5; TRBD2 matches 7 bases. CDR1 is MNHEY, CDR2 SMNVEV, per germline (reference sequence). With V trimmed by 4 bases and J by 4 bases, 6 bases remained unmatched. This CDR3 spans 14 amino acids. The CDR3 DNA sequence: TGTGCCAGCAGTTCCCTTGGGGAGGGAGAGACCCAGTACTTC. It translates to CASSSLGEGETQYF.

The chain has TRBV27 and TRBJ1-5, with 11 bases that match TRBD1. Germline lookup yields CDR1 MNHEY and CDR2 SMNVEV (reference sequence). This CDR3 comprises 13 residues. After removal of 2 bases from V and 9 bases from J, the junction contained 0 bases not matched to a gene. For the CDR3, the DNA is TGTGCCAGCAGTTTAGGGACAGGGGGGCCCCAGCATTTT. This codes for CASSLGTGGPQHF.

This chain connects TRBV13 to TRBJ1-6; D might be TRBD1 (5 bases). Germline loops: CDR1 PRHDT, CDR2 FYEKMQ (reference sequence). The ends were cut back, 5 bases at V and 9 bases at J, with 14 bases in the middle. The CDR3 sequence is 14 residues long. CDR3 amino acids: CASSARVSGSPLHF. The CDR3, as DNA: TGTGCCAGCAGCGCCAGGGTTTCGGGTTCACCCCTCCACTTT. The full variable domain, in which reference TRBV13 and TRBJ1-6 provide the parts outside the CDR3, is AAGVIQSPRHLIKEKRETATLKCYPIPRHDTVYWYQQGPGQDPQFLISFYEKMQSDKGSIPDRFSAQQFSDYHSELNMSSLELGDSALYFCASSARVSGSPLHFGNGTRLTVT.

The J gene is TRBJ1-1, the V gene TRBV29-1, with D perhaps TRBD1 (6 bases). Germline V lookup: CDR1 SQVTM, CDR2 ANQGSEA. The length of the CDR3 is 15 residues. Between the trimmed V and J ends, which lost 4 bases and 8 bases, there was a span of 23 bases. As DNA, the CDR3 is TGCAGCGTTGCGAGGGCCAGGAGGACAGTTAAGGAAGCTTTCTTT. It translates to CSVARARRTVKEAFF.

This chain joins TRBV7-8 and TRBJ1-2; D possibly corresponds to TRBD1 (5 bases). CDR1 and CDR2 (germline): SGHVS, FQNEAQ. V lost 1 base, J lost 2 bases, and 14 bases lay in between. This CDR3 is built from 16 residues. CDR3 in amino acids: CASSLGGGRANYGYTF. CDR3 sequence (DNA): TGTGCCAGCAGCTTAGGAGGTGGCAGGGCGAACTATGGCTACACCTTC.

The chain combines TRBV29-1 with TRBJ1-5, with 7 bases matching TRBD1. V gave up 4 bases and J gave up 4 bases; unmatched junction bases: 4. This CDR3 is 13 amino acids long. Per the germline V gene, CDR1 is SQVTM and CDR2 is ANQGSEA. The CDR3 loop is CSVATGVNQPQHF. The CDR3 DNA is TGCAGCGTTGCCACAGGGGTTAATCAGCCCCAGCATTTT.

This chain joins TRBV7-2 and TRBJ2-7, with 12 bases aligning to TRBD2. Germline V gives CDR1 SGHTA, CDR2 FQGNSA. After removal of 5 bases from V and 0 bases from J, the junction contained 2 bases not matched to a gene. There are 15 residues in the CDR3. CDR3 DNA: TGTGCCAGCAGCACTAGCGGGGGGAGCTCCTACGAGCAGTACTTC. It translates to CASSTSGGSSYEQYF. The whole variable domain, remainder taken from reference TRBV7-2 and TRBJ2-7, is GAGVSQSPSNKVTEKGKDVELRCDPISGHTALYWYRQSLGQGLEFLIYFQGNSAPDKSGLPSDRFSAERTGGSVSTLTIQRTQQEDSAVYLCASSTSGGSSYEQYFGPGTRLTVT.

This clone appeared once. The chain carries TRBV12-5 and TRBJ2-1; D possibly corresponds to TRBD1 (6 bases). Germline CDR1 LGHNT, CDR2 FRNRAP. V lost 6 bases, J lost 10 bases, and 22 bases lay in between. The CDR3 has 15 amino acids. The CDR3 DNA reads TGTGCTAGTGGCCCCAGGGGTCTCGTCTATGGGGAGCAGTTCTTC. This codes for CASGPRGLVYGEQFF.

The chain employs TRBV20-1 and TRBJ2-2; unclear D gene. This CDR3 is built from 11 residues. V was pared by 3 bases and J by 7 bases, with 6 bases between. Looked up from germline, CDR1 is DFQATT and CDR2 is SNEGSKA (reference sequence). This chain's CDR3 is CSARSHGELFF. The CDR3 DNA reads TGCAGTGCTAGGAGCCACGGGGAGCTGTTTTTT.

This CDR3 is CASSLGGTTDTQYF. The CDR3 DNA follows: TGCGCCAGCAGCTTGGGCGGGACCACAGATACGCAGTATTTT. The chain combines TRBV5-1 with TRBJ2-3; weak D call: TRBD2 (6 bases). The CDR3 is 14 residues long. Germline CDR1 reads SGHRS; CDR2 reads YFSETQ. Trimming shortened V by 0 bases and J by 2 bases, and 7 bases separated the two germline ends.

The CDR3 nucleotides are TGTGCCAGCAGCCCTAGCGGAGGTCTGGTTGAGACCCAGTACTTC. Translation: CASSPSGGLVETQYF. This chain connects TRBV3-1 (or the pseudogene TRBV3-2) to TRBJ2-5; 7 bases are shared with TRBD2. Germline V gene data show CDR1 as LGHDT and CDR2 as YNNKEL (reference sequence). V lost 4 bases to trimming and J lost 5 bases; unmatched junction nucleotides: 10. The CDR3 spans 15 residues.

The gene calls are TRBV6-5 and TRBJ1-1; possibly TRBD1 for D (6 bases). The germline V gene encodes CDR1 MNHEY and CDR2 SVGAGI. The CDR3 is 13 residues long. V lost 10 bases and J 0 bases, leaving 12 bases between the germline ends. The CDR3 loop is CATLRQVNTEAFF. CDR3 DNA sequence: TGTGCCACCTTAAGACAGGTGAACACTGAAGCTTTCTTT.

The chain employs TRBV19 and TRBJ2-7, with TRBD1 identical over 8 bases. The V gene end was trimmed by 2 bases and the J gene end by 6 bases; junction bases not matched to a gene: 9. Germline V gene sequence: CDR1 LNHDA, CDR2 SQIVND (reference sequence). The CDR3 has 15 residues. The CDR3 DNA is TGTGCCAGTAGTATAATCGGACAGGGAAGGGTCGAGCAGTACTTC. Translation gives CASSIIGQGRVEQYF.

This chain uses TRBV9 with TRBJ1-3; D remains unclear. The CDR3 contains 15 residues. Germline V gene sequence: CDR1 SGDLS, CDR2 YYNGEE. V lost 1 base and J 0 bases, leaving 8 bases between the germline ends. This CDR3 reads CASSVSDNSGNTIYF. In DNA form, the CDR3 reads TGTGCCAGCAGCGTATCCGACAACTCTGGAAACACCATATATTTT.

CDR3 amino acids: CASRTGATEAFF. The CDR3 bases are TGTGCCAGCAGGACAGGGGCCACTGAAGCTTTCTTT. The chain combines TRBV6-5 with TRBJ1-1; 8 nucleotides match TRBD1. The CDR3 consists of 12 residues. Looked up from germline, CDR1 is MNHEY and CDR2 is SVGAGI. J lost 4 bases, V lost 6 bases, and 1 base had no gene match.

The chain uses TRBV6-5 and TRBJ1-3, with D possibly matching TRBD1 (6 bases). The germline CDR1 and CDR2 sequences are MNHEY and SVGAGI. The CDR3 has 15 amino acids. V lost 5 bases to trimming and J lost 0 bases, with 11 bases between them. The CDR3 region is CASSRGTSSGNTIYF. CDR3 DNA sequence: TGTGCCAGCAGTAGGGGGACGTCCTCTGGAAACACCATATATTTT.

As concerns this clone: At one end the junction does not follow the germline gene, possibly because of a read error. The chain couples TRBV18 to TRBJ2-7; 10 bases fit TRBD1. The CDR3 contains 15 residues. CDR1 is KGHSH and CDR2 is LQKENI in the germline V gene. CDR3 in amino acids: CTSSPAGTGAGEQYF. The CDR3 nucleotides read TGTACCAGCTCACCAGCGGGGACAGGGGCGGGCGAGCAGTACTTC.

This chain joins TRBV5-8 and TRBJ1-2; a weak D match, TRBD1 (6 bases). In germline, CDR1 is SGHTS, CDR2 YDEGEE. CDR3 length: 18 amino acids. The germline V and J ends were trimmed by 0 bases and 5 bases, with 23 bases remaining between them. CDR3 DNA sequence: TGTGCCAGCAGCTTGGGAAGAGGACAGAGCGCCGTATGGTATGGCTACACCTTC. Amino acid sequence: CASSLGRGQSAVWYGYTF.

V gene TRBV27 combines with J gene TRBJ1-2, with D uncertain. The germline V gene encodes CDR1 MNHEY and CDR2 SMNVEV (reference sequence). The CDR3 spans 15 residues. Trimming left V 0 bases short and J 6 bases short, with 14 bases between. CDR3: CASSLSRPHEDGYTF. CDR3 nucleotides: TGTGCCAGCAGTTTATCGCGGCCCCACGAGGATGGCTACACCTTC.

The chain combines TRBV13 with TRBJ2-2; 10 bases agree with TRBD2. The CDR3 contains 18 residues. The germline V gene encodes CDR1 PRHDT and CDR2 FYEKMQ (reference sequence). Trimming at V came to 1 base and at J to 7 bases, leaving 12 bases not matched to a gene. CDR3 DNA sequence: TGTGCCAGCAGCTTAGAACCCAGCGGGGGGGCCGGTGACGGGGAGCTGTTTTTT. This encodes CASSLEPSGGAGDGELFF.

The chain carries TRBV29-1 and TRBJ1-4; D gene uncertain. The germline V gene has CDR1 SQVTM and CDR2 ANQGSEA. The CDR3 loop spans 12 amino acids. The V and J ends lost 4 bases and 8 bases respectively, with 11 bases between them. CDR3 sequence reads: CSVAGSGEKLFF. CDR3 bases: TGCAGCGTTGCGGGCTCGGGGGAAAAACTGTTTTTT. Drawing the rest from reference TRBV29-1 and TRBJ1-4, the complete variable domain is SAVISQKPSRDICQRGTSLTIQCQVDSQVTMMFWYRQQPGQSLTLIATANQGSEATYESGFVIDKFPISRPNLTFSTLTVSNMSPEDSSIYLCSVAGSGEKLFFGSGTQLSVL.

The chain has TRBV7-8 and TRBJ2-6, with 12 bases fitting TRBD2. This CDR3 contains 18 residues. CDR1 SGHVS and CDR2 FQNEAQ come from the germline V gene. V gave up 0 bases and J gave up 3 bases; unmatched junction bases: 3. The chain's CDR3 is CASSLALAGGLGANVLTF. Here the CDR3 DNA reads TGTGCCAGCAGCTTAGCGCTAGCGGGGGGGCTTGGGGCCAACGTCCTGACTTTC. Supplemented by reference TRBV7-8 and TRBJ2-6, the full variable domain reads GAGVSQSPRYKVAKRGQDVALRCDPISGHVSLFWYQQALGQGPEFLTYFQNEAQLDKSGLPSDRFFAERPEGSVSTLKIQRTQQEDSAVYLCASSLALAGGLGANVLTFGAGSRLTVL.